The 13 T cell receptor beta chains reported below all come from one sample, sequenced in a study of T cell responses to AZD1222 COVID-19 vaccine. Using immunoSEQ multiplex PCR, the repertoire was profiled, and TCRdb retains in-frame clones only, with some absent. Of fewer than 35,000 clones detected, roughly nine tenths appear once; the ten largest clones hold over 40%. The sequencing here drew on peripheral blood, taken on day 0 of AZD1222 vaccination. These receptors originate from an adult in good health.

V is TRBV27 and J is TRBJ1-5, with TRBD1 identical over 7 bases. CDR3 length: 15 residues. The V gene's germline CDR1 is MNHEY and CDR2 SMNVEV (reference sequence). V dropped 3 bases and J dropped 1; count of bases not matched to a gene: 3. In nucleotides, the CDR3 is TGTGCCAGCAGTTTTGGGGGACAGAGCAATCAGCCCCAGCATTTT. It translates to CASSFGGQSNQPQHF.

CDR3 DNA sequence: TGTGCCAGTAGTATATTCGACGGAGGGAGCGGAAACACCATATATTTT. Its translation: CASSIFDGGSGNTIYF. V gene TRBV19 combines with J gene TRBJ1-3, with unresolved D. The CDR3 covers 16 residues. Trimming stripped 2 bases from V and 4 bases from J, with 15 bases between. From germline, CDR1 is LNHDA and CDR2 SQIVND (reference sequence). Full variable domain (remainder filled in from reference TRBV19 and TRBJ1-3): DGGITQSPKYLFRKEGQNVTLSCEQNLNHDAMYWYRQDPGQGLRLIYYSQIVNDFQKGDIAEGYSVSREKKESFPLTVTSAQKNPTAFYLCASSIFDGGSGNTIYFGEGSWLTVV.

V is TRBV9 and J is TRBJ1-4; maybe TRBD1 (6 bases). V was clipped by 4 bases and J by 1 base, with 8 bases between them. Germline V gene data show CDR1 as SGDLS and CDR2 as YYNGEE. The CDR3 runs 14 residues. The CDR3 protein is CASSKQGTNEKLFF. The CDR3 DNA follows: TGTGCCAGCAGCAAACAGGGAACTAATGAAAAACTGTTTTTT.

This chain uses TRBV4-3 with TRBJ2-5; TRBD1 matches at 7 bases. V was clipped by 2 bases and J by 0 bases; unmatched bases: 3. Germline-derived CDR1 and CDR2 are LGHNA and YSLEER. CDR3 length: 15 amino acids. The CDR3 spells CASSQQGQYQETQYF. The CDR3 nucleotides are TGCGCCAGCAGCCAACAGGGACAGTACCAAGAGACCCAGTACTTC.

The table lists this clone with a count of one. CDR3 DNA sequence: TGTGCCAGCAGCAAGGGGACAGCGAGCAATCAGCCCCAGCATTTT. It is translated as CASSKGTASNQPQHF. The chain joins TRBV5-4 to TRBJ1-5; 7 bases are a match to TRBD1. Looked up from germline, CDR1 is SGHNT and CDR2 is YYREEE (reference sequence). This CDR3 region has 15 residues. V trimming: 4 bases; J trimming: 1 base; junction bases outside the gene matches: 5.

V gene TRBV19 combines with J gene TRBJ1-2, with D maybe TRBD1 (5 bases). CDR1 and CDR2 (germline): LNHDA, SQIVND (reference sequence). There are 12 residues in the CDR3. Deletions cut 5 bases from V and 2 bases from J, with 6 bases between. CDR3 coding DNA: TGTGCCAGTAGTCCAGGGAACTATGGCTACACCTTC. It translates to CASSPGNYGYTF.

The chain recombines TRBV15 with TRBJ1-1; D gene ambiguous. V lost 1 base and J lost 6, with 6 bases in between. This CDR3 is 12 amino acids long. Germline V gene sequence: CDR1 LNHNV, CDR2 YYDKDF (reference sequence). The CDR3 reads CATSRGFSEAFF. The CDR3 DNA is TGTGCCACCAGCAGAGGGTTCTCTGAAGCTTTCTTT.

V usage is TRBV6-5 and J usage is TRBJ1-2; D unresolved. CDR3 size: 14 residues. V lost 0 bases and J 8 bases, leaving 13 bases between the germline ends. The germline gives CDR1 MNHEY, CDR2 SVGAGI. In DNA, the CDR3 is TGTGCCAGCAGTTACTCGACGGCGATACCCGGCTACACCTTC. It specifies CASSYSTAIPGYTF.

This clone was counted once. The chain joins TRBV7-2 to TRBJ1-2; D gene unclear. Germline CDR1 SGHTA, CDR2 FQGNSA. V was cut by 3 bases and J by 8 bases, with 7 bases left in between. The CDR3 has 11 amino acids. The CDR3 nucleotides are TGTGCCAGCAGCTTGGCAGAGGGCTACACCTTC. It specifies CASSLAEGYTF.

The chain couples TRBV5-1 to TRBJ1-1, with D hard to call. Germline CDR1 and CDR2: SGHRS and YFSETQ. V shed 0 bases and J shed 6 bases, with 3 bases lying between them. The CDR3 has 11 amino acids. CDR3 sequence (DNA): TGCGCCAGCAGCTTGGGGGCTGAAGCTTTCTTT. This encodes CASSLGAEAFF.

The chain combines TRBV30 with TRBJ1-2; the match to TRBD1 covers 7 bases. J lost 6 bases, V lost 1 base, and 5 bases had no gene match. The V gene's germline CDR1 is GTSNPN and CDR2 SVGIG (reference sequence). CDR3 length: 13 amino acids. The CDR3 loop is CAWSDEGANGYTF. CDR3 DNA sequence: TGTGCCTGGAGTGATGAGGGGGCAAATGGCTACACCTTC. The whole variable domain, filled in from reference TRBV30 and TRBJ1-2, reads SQTIHQWPATLVQPVGSPLSLECTVEGTSNPNLYWYRQAAGRGLQLLFYSVGIGQISSEVPQNLSASRPQDRQFILSSKKLLLSDSGFYLCAWSDEGANGYTFGSGTRLTVV.

This chain uses TRBV30 with TRBJ2-3, with D unclear. Per germline, CDR1 GTSNPN and CDR2 SVGIG (reference sequence). This CDR3 region has 15 residues. V dropped 0 bases and J dropped 2 bases, with 12 bases sitting between them. CDR3 protein: CAWSVLGGNTDTQYF. CDR3 DNA: TGTGCCTGGAGTGTACTTGGTGGCAACACAGATACGCAGTATTTT.

The chain is built from TRBV19 and TRBJ1-1; TRBD1 matches 8 bases. The length of the CDR3 is 15 residues. CDR1 and CDR2 from the germline V gene are LNHDA and SQIVND (reference sequence). V lost 1 base to trimming and J lost 5 bases; unmatched junction nucleotides: 6. CDR3 DNA sequence: TGTGCCAGTAGTATAGTCGGCAGGGGGCGAACTGAAGCTTTCTTT. Protein product: CASSIVGRGRTEAFF.